The 25 T cell receptor beta chains in this list originate from one sample, sequenced in a study of regulatory T cells in long-lasting Graves disease. CDR3 regions were amplified by Arm-PCR using iRepertoire HTBI primers to build TCR beta libraries. TCRdb independently ran MiXCR on the multiplex PCR reads; one entry per CDR3 protein. This sample yields more than 650,000 distinct CDR3 sequences, of which about 30% are seen a single time; around 42% belongs to the top ten. The time point here: persistent/refractory GD, antithyroid drugs over 5 years with positive TRAb. PBMC RNA served as the TCR library source. The sequencing here drew on peripheral blood mononuclear cells (PBMCs), taken when the disease was refractory, from a patient treated with antithyroid drugs. The receptors stem from a female donor with Graves disease.

There are many counts of this clonotype. This chain connects TRBV12-3 or TRBV12-4 to TRBJ1-1; 9 bases line up with TRBD1. The CDR3 totals 15 residues. V dropped 0 bases and J dropped 6; count of bases not matched to a gene: 5. This CDR3 reads CASSLAGTGISEAFF. Here the CDR3 DNA reads TGTGCCAGCAGTTTAGCGGGGACAGGGATTTCTGAAGCTTTCTTT.

This clonotype was picked up many times. The rearrangement links TRBV6-1 to TRBJ1-1, with D hard to call. V lost 6 bases and J 1 base, leaving 9 bases between the germline ends. Per germline, CDR1 MNHNS and CDR2 SASEGT. CDR3 size: 13 residues. CDR3 in DNA: TGTGCCAGCAGCTTAGACTGGAACACTGAAGCTTTCTTT. Amino acid sequence: CASSLDWNTEAFF.

The chain is built from TRBV12-3 or TRBV12-4 and TRBJ2-1; 7 bases match TRBD2. This CDR3 is 13 amino acids long. After removal of 5 bases from V and 11 bases from J, the junction contained 9 bases not matched to a gene. CDR3 nucleotides: TGTGCCAGCAGTCCTCGACTAGCCTCCAAGCAGTTCTTC. Encoded protein: CASSPRLASKQFF.

This clonotype was detected many times. CDR3 DNA sequence: TGTGCCAGCAGTGAAGGCTCAGGGTCCATGAACACTGAAGCTTTCTTT. As protein: CASSEGSGSMNTEAFF. V and J are TRBV2 and TRBJ1-1, with D possibly matching TRBD1 (5 bases). V was shortened by 1 base and J by 0 bases, with 12 bases between the two germline ends. Germline loops: CDR1 SNHLY, CDR2 FYNNEI. The CDR3 contains 16 residues.

In nucleotides, the CDR3 is TGCGCCAGCAGCTTGGGGAGCGGGAACACGCAGTATTTT. The encoded protein is CASSLGSGNTQYF. This rearrangement joins TRBV5-1 to TRBJ2-3; TRBD2 matches 7 bases. The CDR3 extends over 13 amino acids. Germline loops: CDR1 SGHRS, CDR2 YFSETQ. J was trimmed by 9 bases and V by 0 bases; bases with no gene match: 4.

In its sample, this clonotype was seen a few times. The V call is TRBV9, the J call TRBJ1-5, with D perhaps TRBD1 (5 bases). This CDR3 region has 15 residues. Germline V gene sequence: CDR1 SGDLS, CDR2 YYNGEE. V dropped 1 base and J dropped 7 bases, with 15 bases sitting between them. CDR3 coding DNA: TGTGCCAGCAGCGTAAGACCCCCCAGGGACCAGCCCCAGCATTTT. This encodes CASSVRPPRDQPQHF.

This clonotype was picked up one time. The chain joins TRBV5-1 to TRBJ1-1; D remains unclear. The CDR3 is 15 amino acids. The V end was cut by 1 base, the J end by 1 base, with 11 bases between. CDR1 and CDR2 from the germline V gene are SGHRS and YFSETQ. The CDR3 DNA follows: TGCGCCAGCAGCTTGTTTGCCGAGGGGAACACTGAAGCTTTCTTT. Amino acids: CASSLFAEGNTEAFF.

This clonotype was counted a few times. The J gene is TRBJ1-5, the V gene TRBV6-1, with D possibly matching TRBD1 (5 bases). Germline-derived CDR1 and CDR2 are MNHNS and SASEGT. Between the trimmed V and J ends, which lost 6 bases and 4 bases, there was a span of 16 bases. The CDR3 contains 15 residues. The DNA of the CDR3 is TGTGCCAGCAGCAGGGAAGCTAGACTTAATCAGCCCCAGCATTTT. Protein product: CASSREARLNQPQHF.

This clonotype was observed a handful of times. This chain joins TRBV5-5 and TRBJ1-2, with no clear D. V was shortened by 5 bases and J by 4 bases, with 15 bases between the two germline ends. CDR3 size: 14 residues. Germline V CDR1 and CDR2: SGHKS, YYEKEE (reference sequence). CDR3 protein: CASSFSPAPYGYTF. CDR3 nucleotides: TGTGCCAGCAGTTTCTCACCGGCTCCCTATGGCTACACCTTC.

In its sample, this clonotype was seen once. The chain links TRBV9 to TRBJ2-5; D gene ambiguous. V was pared by 4 bases and J by 0 bases, with 16 bases between. CDR1 is SGDLS, CDR2 YYNGEE, per germline. CDR3 length equals 16 residues. CDR3 residues: CASSSRPDQYQETQYF. The DNA of the CDR3 is TGTGCCAGCAGCTCTCGACCAGACCAGTACCAAGAGACCCAGTACTTC.

Concerning this clonotype: At one of its ends the junction is not consistent with the germline gene, which may arise from a read error. Written as DNA, the CDR3 is TGTGCCAGCAATTTACAATTGGAGGGCCGACCCCTCCACTTT. It codes for CASNLQLEGRPLHF. The chain is built from TRBV27 and TRBJ1-6; D gene ambiguous. The CDR3 is made up of 14 amino acids. Germline-derived CDR1 and CDR2 are MNHEY and SMNVEV (reference sequence).

This clonotype has more than one count but fewer than ten. The J gene is TRBJ2-5, the V gene TRBV19, with D unclear. The germline V and J ends were trimmed by 3 bases and 2 bases, with 7 bases remaining between them. Per germline, CDR1 LNHDA and CDR2 SQIVND (reference sequence). The CDR3 runs to 13 residues. The CDR3 region has the DNA TGTGCCAGTAGTATGGCGACACAAGAGACCCAGTACTTC. Encoded protein: CASSMATQETQYF.

The chain recombines TRBV7-8 with TRBJ1-1; 7 positions match TRBD1. The CDR3 has 14 residues. V lost 4 bases and J lost 5; bases outside the gene matches: 7. Looked up from germline, CDR1 is SGHVS and CDR2 is FQNEAQ. The CDR3, as DNA: TGTGCCAGCAGCTGGAACTCAGGGGGGACTGAAGCTTTCTTT. Its protein is CASSWNSGGTEAFF.

This clonotype was seen only a few times. The V call is TRBV28, the J call TRBJ1-5; D is possibly TRBD1 (5 bases). CDR3 size: 16 residues. CDR1 and CDR2 from the germline V gene are MDHEN and SYDVKM. V gave up 3 bases and J gave up 7 bases, with 19 bases separating them. The CDR3 here is CASSFVAGNIRQPQHF. The CDR3, as DNA: TGTGCCAGCAGTTTCGTGGCAGGGAACATCCGGCAGCCCCAGCATTTT. Variable domain in full (rest from reference TRBV28 and TRBJ1-5): DVKVTQSSRYLVKRTGEKVFLECVQDMDHENMFWYRQDPGLGLRLIYFSYDVKMKEKGDIPEGYSVSREKKERFSLILESASTNQTSMYLCASSFVAGNIRQPQHFGDGTRLSIL.

The rearrangement links TRBV25-1 to TRBJ1-3, with 7 bases lining up with TRBD1. With 4 bases clipped from V and 2 bases from J, the junction kept 5 bases outside the gene matches. The length of the CDR3 is 15 residues. Germline V CDR1 and CDR2: MGHDK, SYGVNS. The CDR3 sequence: CASSAPGGTGNTIYF. The CDR3 DNA is TGTGCCAGCAGTGCGCCAGGGGGAACTGGAAACACCATATATTTT.

This clonotype showed up just a few times. The chain employs TRBV29-1 and TRBJ2-7, with D perhaps matching TRBD2 (6 bases). The V gene's germline CDR1 is SQVTM and CDR2 ANQGSEA. The CDR3 length is 14 residues. Trimming pared 1 base from V and 0 bases from J, leaving 10 bases between. The CDR3 sequence is CSVEGLANSYEQYF. The CDR3 DNA is TGCAGCGTTGAAGGGCTAGCGAACTCCTACGAGCAGTACTTC.

The chain recombines TRBV10-3 with TRBJ2-5; 11 bases are a match to TRBD2. The V gene end was trimmed by 1 base and the J gene end by 5 bases; junction bases not matched to a gene: 6. The CDR3 runs 16 residues. In germline, CDR1 is ENHRY, CDR2 SYGVKD. The CDR3 bases are TGTGCCATCAGTGAGTTTAGCGGGAGGGCCGGTGAGACCCAGTACTTC. Amino acid sequence: CAISEFSGRAGETQYF.

Notes on this clonotype: A much more abundant neighbour one base away suggests this may be a read error. The chain joins TRBV20-1 to TRBJ2-5; D not resolved. The CDR3 has 11 amino acids. CDR1 DFQATT and CDR2 SNEGSKA come from the germline V gene (reference sequence). Trimming stripped 4 bases from V and 1 base from J, with 4 bases between. This chain's CDR3 is CSANLQETQYF. The CDR3 DNA follows: TGCAGTGCTAACCTCCAAGAGACCCAGTACTTC.

This clonotype was found a few times. The rearrangement links TRBV11-2 to TRBJ1-2; D remains unclear. Deletions cut 6 bases from V and 6 bases from J, with 14 bases between. Germline V CDR1 and CDR2: SGHAT, FQNNGV. The CDR3 has 13 residues. The CDR3 nucleotides read TGTGCCAGCAGTTCGCCCCGGAGAGATGGCTACACCTTC. It specifies CASSSPRRDGYTF.

The table lists this clonotype with a few counts. The chain joins TRBV12-3 or TRBV12-4 to TRBJ1-1; D is ambiguous. CDR3 size: 16 residues. The V and J ends lost 3 bases and 3 bases respectively, with 17 bases between them. Here the CDR3 DNA reads TGTGCCAGCAGTTTGGAGCCAACTCGAGTCGACACTGAAGCTTTCTTT. It is translated as CASSLEPTRVDTEAFF.

The gene calls are TRBV19 and TRBJ1-2; TRBD1 agrees at 7 bases. V gave up 7 bases and J gave up 5 bases; unmatched junction bases: 7. The CDR3 loop spans 13 amino acids. CDR1 is LNHDA, CDR2 SQIVND, per germline (reference sequence). DNA of the CDR3: TGTGCCAGTAACGTCGGACAGGTATATGGCTACACCTTC. Its protein is CASNVGQVYGYTF. The full variable domain, rest sourced from reference TRBV19 and TRBJ1-2, is DGGITQSPKYLFRKEGQNVTLSCEQNLNHDAMYWYRQDPGQGLRLIYYSQIVNDFQKGDIAEGYSVSREKKESFPLTVTSAQKNPTAFYLCASNVGQVYGYTFGSGTRLTVV.

This clonotype appeared many times. The chain employs TRBV20-1 and TRBJ2-5, with D possibly called TRBD1 or TRBD2 (5 bases each). V was trimmed by 0 bases and J by 5 bases, leaving 13 bases between them. CDR3 length: 14 residues. In germline, CDR1 is DFQATT, CDR2 SNEGSKA (reference sequence). CDR3 DNA: TGCAGTGCTAGAGACGGGGCCCGGGGTGAGACCCAGTACTTC. As protein: CSARDGARGETQYF.

The chain combines TRBV7-2 with TRBJ2-5; D is ambiguous. The length of the CDR3 is 10 residues. V was clipped by 5 bases and J by 6 bases, with 4 bases between them. CDR1 SGHTA and CDR2 FQGNSA come from the germline V gene. The CDR3 DNA is TGTGCCAGCAGCCAGAAGACCCAGTACTTC. This gives the protein CASSQKTQYF.

This clonotype was seen only a few times. J is TRBJ1-5 and V is TRBV12-3 or TRBV12-4; a weak D match, TRBD1 (5 bases). This CDR3 has 12 residues. V lost 7 bases and J 10 bases, leaving 14 bases between the germline ends. CDR3 coding DNA: TGTGCCAGCAACACAGGCCCCGATCCCCAGCATTTT. It encodes CASNTGPDPQHF.

V is TRBV29-1 and J is TRBJ2-7; tentatively, D is TRBD1 (6 bases). The germline V gene encodes CDR1 SQVTM and CDR2 ANQGSEA. This CDR3 has 13 residues. Trimming stripped 7 bases from V and 3 bases from J, with 16 bases between. Written as DNA, the CDR3 is TGCAGCGGGAGTCAGGGGATGGGCTACGAGCAGTACTTC. It yields the protein CSGSQGMGYEQYF.